One and the same sample provided the 4 T cell receptor beta chains below, sequenced in a study of cytomegalovirus exposure and HLA in healthy donors. Researchers ran the PCR with 60 Vbeta and 13 Jbeta primers. The assay was immunoSEQ multiplex PCR, and TCRdb's table has in-frame clones only and misses some. The data show about 160,000 clones, with about 80% seen just once and around a tenth held by the top ten. Source material: PBMCs. The receptors come from a man between 18 and 35 years old in good health and CMV-seropositive.

This chain joins TRBV15 and TRBJ1-5; D ambiguous. In germline, CDR1 is LNHNV, CDR2 YYDKDF (reference sequence). V lost 1 base and J lost 7, with 11 bases in between. The CDR3 consists of 14 residues. The CDR3 sequence: CATSRGAGPQPQHF. CDR3 in DNA: TGTGCCACCAGCAGAGGTGCAGGTCCCCAGCCCCAGCATTTT.

A remark on this clone: An end of the junction differs from the germline gene, which may be a read error. The rearrangement links TRBV7-9 to TRBJ2-1; D is possibly TRBD1 (6 bases). The CDR3 contains 16 residues. The germline gives CDR1 SEHNR, CDR2 FQNEAQ (reference sequence). The CDR3 reads CSSSLPHRDKYNEQFF. CDR3 DNA: TGTTCCAGCAGCTTACCGCACCGGGACAAGTACAATGAGCAGTTCTTC.

The CDR3 nucleotides are TGTGCCAGCTCACCACGAAGCGAGGAGCTGTTTTTT. It yields the protein CASSPRSEELFF. The chain is built from TRBV18 and TRBJ2-2, with D unresolved. V lost 1 base, J lost 10 bases, and 7 bases lay in between. This CDR3 spans 12 amino acids. The germline V gene encodes CDR1 KGHSH and CDR2 LQKENI.

The chain is built from TRBV4-2 and TRBJ2-3; tentative D call: TRBD1 (6 bases). Germline-derived CDR1 and CDR2 are LGHNA and YNFKEQ. The length of the CDR3 is 15 residues. V lost 1 base, J lost 0 bases, and 8 bases lay in between. CDR3 region: CASSQATGSTDTQYF. As DNA, the CDR3 is TGTGCCAGCAGCCAAGCAACAGGGAGCACAGATACGCAGTATTTT.